The 6 T cell receptor beta chains in this list originate from one sample, sequenced in a study of T-cell reconstitution after alpha-beta-depleted transplantation in children. Unique molecular identifiers were incorporated during preparation of the TCRbeta library. TCRdb itself ran the PCR reads through MiXCR, one entry per CDR3 protein. The sample carries some 600,000 distinct CDR3 sequences, 10% to 15% recorded once. The starting material was PBMCs, mostly from graft donor cells, obtained 360 days after TCRalphabeta/CD19-depleted stem cell transplant. The receptors derive from a male patient aged 10-17 years who had a stem cell transplant for acute myeloid leukemia, so the T cells may come from the graft donor.

This clonotype showed up just a few times. The rearrangement links TRBV5-1 to TRBJ2-7; 13 nucleotides match TRBD2. Germline CDR1 and CDR2: SGHRS and YFSETQ. The CDR3 spans 18 residues. V lost 4 bases, J lost 0 bases, and 10 bases stayed unmatched. CDR3 coding DNA: TGCGCCAGCAGCCAGGGACTAGCGGGACCTACCCACTCCTACGAGCAGTACTTC. This codes for CASSQGLAGPTHSYEQYF.

The chain employs TRBV6-5 and TRBJ2-7, with D unclear. The CDR3 loop spans 14 amino acids. From germline, CDR1 is MNHEY and CDR2 SVGAGI. With 1 base removed from V and 6 bases from J, the gap between germline ends came to 13 bases. The CDR3 DNA reads as TGTGCCAGCAGTTACTTCGCCTTAGATTCCGAGCAGTACTTC. Translation: CASSYFALDSEQYF.

J is TRBJ1-1 and V is TRBV4-2; possibly TRBD1 for D (5 bases). This CDR3 has 13 residues. The germline V gene has CDR1 LGHNA and CDR2 YNFKEQ. The ends were cut back, 2 bases at V and 7 bases at J, with 11 bases in the middle. In nucleotides, the CDR3 is TGTGCCAGCAGCCAACCGACGGGACTTGAAGCTTTCTTT. It codes for CASSQPTGLEAFF.

The chain has TRBV10-2 and TRBJ2-7; 8 nucleotides line up with TRBD1. The V gene's germline CDR1 is WSHSY and CDR2 SAAADI. The CDR3 loop spans 13 amino acids. Unmatched junction bases numbered 5, after V lost 5 bases and J lost 5 bases. In DNA, the CDR3 is TGCGCCAGCAGTTTGTACAGGGGGAACGAGCAGTACTTC. Protein sequence: CASSLYRGNEQYF.

The V call is TRBV29-1, the J call TRBJ1-1, with 8 nucleotides matching TRBD1. The CDR3 is 15 residues long. V was clipped by 4 bases and J by 0 bases; unmatched bases: 7. CDR1 is SQVTM, CDR2 ANQGSEA, per germline. CDR3 region: CSVAFRGQLNTEAFF. CDR3 nucleotides: TGCAGCGTTGCATTCAGGGGGCAGTTGAACACTGAAGCTTTCTTT.

This clonotype was counted at least ten times. The CDR3 here is CASSYSFRAYEQYF. CDR3 nucleotide sequence: TGTGCCAGCAGTTACTCGTTCAGGGCCTACGAGCAGTACTTC. This sequence joins TRBV6-2 or TRBV6-3 and TRBJ2-7; TRBD1 is a possible D gene (5 bases). Germline CDR1 is MNHEY and CDR2 is SVGEGT. V was cut by 0 bases and J by 2 bases, with 8 bases left in between. The CDR3 extends over 14 amino acids.